The entry below describes one TCR beta chain. What it binds is unknown. One junction end does not reproduce the germline sequence, and a read error may be involved. This sample was taken from a study of T cell responses to AZD1222 COVID-19 vaccine. CDR3 length: 12 residues. The V gene's germline CDR1 is LGHDT and CDR2 YNNKEL (reference sequence). Here immunoSEQ multiplex PCR was the method, and the copy in TCRdb shows in-frame clones only, minus some. The repertoire holds under 200,000 clones, with roughly nine tenths as singletons. Study results and limitations: Increased Spike-specific TCR breadth and depth were observed after two AZD1222 doses. The donor cohort was predominantly white British with a female majority, and clonal diversity may have been underestimated. Of the AZD1222 recipients, only 5 to 7 were seropositive at baseline.

The chain combines TRBV3-1 (or the pseudogene TRBV3-2) with TRBJ1-2, with D unclear. The receptor was derived from an adult in good health. This specimen consisted of peripheral blood, obtained on day 0 of AZD1222 vaccination. CDR3 in amino acids: CASSQGDQSVGF. The CDR3 DNA reads as TGTGCCAGCAGCCAAGGAGACCAGTCGGTTGGATTC.